Sequencing of this TCR beta chain was carried out in a study of OX40 agonist ivuxolimab in advanced cancers. In the study overall: Hepatocellular carcinoma, melanoma, renal cell or head and neck cancer affected the dose-escalation patients. General study results and limits: Among the least clonally expanded were partial responders at 0.1-3.0 mg/kg. Low normalized T-cell clonal expansion was additionally recorded for some nonresponders. Clonal expansion was seen in CD4+ and CD8+ blood T cells by week 6 at 0.1 to 3.0 mg/kg.

Germline CDR1 reads GTSNPN; CDR2 reads SVGIG (reference sequence). The CDR3 length is 14 residues. V was pared by 2 bases and J by 3 bases, with 11 bases between. The method was immunoSEQ multiplex PCR; TCRdb's version includes in-frame clones alone and lacks a portion of them. The sample lists roughly 60,000 clones; approximately 83% were seen once. This clone was observed once. Its antigen is unknown. The chain uses TRBV30 and TRBJ2-4; D might be TRBD1 (5 bases). This receptor was taken from an adult with an advanced solid tumor such as melanoma, head and neck, liver or kidney cancer. The sequencing here drew on CD4+ or CD8+ T cells sorted from blood, taken in a trial of the OX40 agonist ivuxolimab. CDR3 amino acids: CAWSNRGNKNIQYF. The CDR3 region has the DNA TGTGCCTGGAGTAATAGGGGTAACAAAAACATTCAGTACTTC.